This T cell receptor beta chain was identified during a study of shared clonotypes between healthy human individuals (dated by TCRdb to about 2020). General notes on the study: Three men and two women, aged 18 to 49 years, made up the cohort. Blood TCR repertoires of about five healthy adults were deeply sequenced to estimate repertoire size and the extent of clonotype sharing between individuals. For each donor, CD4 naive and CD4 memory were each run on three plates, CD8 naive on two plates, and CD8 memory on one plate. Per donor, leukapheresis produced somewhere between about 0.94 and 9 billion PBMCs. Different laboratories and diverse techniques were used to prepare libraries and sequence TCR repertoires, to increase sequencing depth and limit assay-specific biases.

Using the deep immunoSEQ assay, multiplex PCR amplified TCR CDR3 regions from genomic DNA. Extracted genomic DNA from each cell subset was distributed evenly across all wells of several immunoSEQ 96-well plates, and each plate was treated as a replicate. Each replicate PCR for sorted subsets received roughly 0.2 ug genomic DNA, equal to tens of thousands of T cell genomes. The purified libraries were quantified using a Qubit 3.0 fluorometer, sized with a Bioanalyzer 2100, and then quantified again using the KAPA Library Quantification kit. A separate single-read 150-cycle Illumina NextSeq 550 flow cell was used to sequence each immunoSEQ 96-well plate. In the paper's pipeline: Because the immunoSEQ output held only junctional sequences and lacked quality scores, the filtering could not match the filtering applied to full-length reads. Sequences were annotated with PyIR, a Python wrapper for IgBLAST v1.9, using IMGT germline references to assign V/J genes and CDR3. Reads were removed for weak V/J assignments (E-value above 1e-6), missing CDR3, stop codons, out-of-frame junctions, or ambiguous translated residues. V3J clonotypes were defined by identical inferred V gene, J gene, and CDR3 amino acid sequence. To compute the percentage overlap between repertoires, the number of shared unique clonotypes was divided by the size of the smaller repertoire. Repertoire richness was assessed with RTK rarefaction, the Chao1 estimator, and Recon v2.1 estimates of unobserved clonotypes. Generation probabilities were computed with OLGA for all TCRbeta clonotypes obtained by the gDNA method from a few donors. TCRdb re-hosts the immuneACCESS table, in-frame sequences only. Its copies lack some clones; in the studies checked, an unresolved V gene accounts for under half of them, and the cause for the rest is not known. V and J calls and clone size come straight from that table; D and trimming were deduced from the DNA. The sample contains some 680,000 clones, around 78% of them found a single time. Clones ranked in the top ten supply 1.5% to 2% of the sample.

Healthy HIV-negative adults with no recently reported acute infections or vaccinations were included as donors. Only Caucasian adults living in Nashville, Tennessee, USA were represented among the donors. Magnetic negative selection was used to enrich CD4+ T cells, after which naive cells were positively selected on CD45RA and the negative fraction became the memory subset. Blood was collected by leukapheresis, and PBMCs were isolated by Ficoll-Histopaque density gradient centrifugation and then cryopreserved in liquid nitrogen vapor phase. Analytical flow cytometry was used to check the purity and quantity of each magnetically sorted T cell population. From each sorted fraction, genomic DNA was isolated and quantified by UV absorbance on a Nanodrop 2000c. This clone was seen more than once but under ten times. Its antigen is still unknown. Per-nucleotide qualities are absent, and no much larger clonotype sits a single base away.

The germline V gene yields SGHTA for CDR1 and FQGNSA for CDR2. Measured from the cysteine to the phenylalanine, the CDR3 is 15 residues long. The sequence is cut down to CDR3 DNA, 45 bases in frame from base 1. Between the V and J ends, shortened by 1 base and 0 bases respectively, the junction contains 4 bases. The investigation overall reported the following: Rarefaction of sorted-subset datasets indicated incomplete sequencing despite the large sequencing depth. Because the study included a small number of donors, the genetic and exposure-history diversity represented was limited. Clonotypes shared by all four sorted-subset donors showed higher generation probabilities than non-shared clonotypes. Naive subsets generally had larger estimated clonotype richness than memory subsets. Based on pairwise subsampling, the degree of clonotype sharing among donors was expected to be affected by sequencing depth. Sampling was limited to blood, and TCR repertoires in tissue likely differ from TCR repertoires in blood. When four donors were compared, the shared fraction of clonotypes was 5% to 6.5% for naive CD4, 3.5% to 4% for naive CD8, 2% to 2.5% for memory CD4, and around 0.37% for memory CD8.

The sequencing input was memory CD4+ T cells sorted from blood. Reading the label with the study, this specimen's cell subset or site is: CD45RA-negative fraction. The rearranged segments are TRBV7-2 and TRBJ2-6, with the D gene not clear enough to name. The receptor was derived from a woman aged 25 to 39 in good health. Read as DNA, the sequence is TGTGCCAGCAGCTTAGGTAGCTCTGGGGCCAACGTCCTGACTTTC. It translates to CASSLGSSGANVLTF.